The source of this T cell receptor (beta chain) is a study of tissue T cells after allogeneic stem cell transplantation. Study-level information: This research-autopsy study prospectively enrolled adult allogeneic hematopoietic cell transplant recipients with steroid-refractory graft-versus-host disease. Several lines of graft-versus-host disease therapy were given to all patients, all with gastrointestinal involvement. Graft-versus-host disease patients received grafts, several unmodified and three CD34-selected to deplete T cells.

Clones were read by immunoSEQ multiplex PCR, and TCRdb kept only the in-frame ones, dropping some. The sample has about 28,000 clones, 65% to 90% seen once. CDR3 length equals 12 residues. Trimming left V 3 bases short and J 8 bases short, with 11 bases between. Germline loops: CDR1 MGHRA, CDR2 YSYEKL. The sample was blood, taken before transplantation. This clonotype was obtained from a woman aged 18-49 years who later had graft-versus-host disease after an allogeneic stem cell transplant. The chain has TRBV4-1 and TRBJ2-7, with D possibly called TRBD1 or TRBD2 (5 bases each). CDR3 nucleotides: TGCGCCAGCAGCCACCAATTGGGACAGCAGTACTTC. It codes for CASSHQLGQQYF.